The next 9 T cell receptor beta chains were all read from a single sample in a study of beta chain features in type 1 diabetes. Study-level findings and limits: Moderately but significantly shorter TCRB CDR3s were found in Type 1 diabetes patients in all four CD4+ subsets.

These TCRs' antigens remain unknown. Sequencing targeted expressed TCRB transcripts, as all isolated RNA had been reverse transcribed. The method was immunoSEQ multiplex PCR; TCRdb's version includes in-frame clones alone and lacks a portion of them. The sample includes around 14,000 clones, approximately 60% of them seen just once. The sample consisted of stem cell memory CD4+ T cells from blood. All receptors come from a woman under 30 with type 1 diabetes.

There are a few counts of this clone. The V gene is TRBV14, the J gene TRBJ2-1, with TRBD2 matching over 12 bases. Germline CDR1 is SGHDN and CDR2 is FVKESK. J was trimmed by 4 bases and V by 4 bases; bases with no gene match: 11. CDR3 length equals 18 residues. DNA for the CDR3: TGTGCCAGCAGCCTACAGGCTAGCGGGAGGGCCTGGTACAATGAGCAGTTCTTC. Translation: CASSLQASGRAWYNEQFF.

This clone has just a few counts. This sequence joins TRBV7-9 and TRBJ2-3, with 7 bases that match TRBD2. CDR1 and CDR2 from the germline V gene are SEHNR and FQNEAQ (reference sequence). This CDR3 is built from 16 residues. V dropped 2 bases and J dropped 2; count of bases not matched to a gene: 7. The CDR3 bases are TGTGCCAGCAGCTTACGATCTCTAGCGGCCACAGATACGCAGTATTTT. It specifies CASSLRSLAATDTQYF.

This clone was seen a handful of times. The chain couples TRBV7-2 to TRBJ2-1; D gene ambiguous. V lost 7 bases and J lost 0, with 16 bases in between. Germline V gives CDR1 SGHTA, CDR2 FQGNSA. The length of the CDR3 is 16 residues. CDR3 loop: CASTPLSASSYNEQFF. As DNA, the CDR3 is TGTGCCAGCACCCCTCTTTCTGCTAGCTCCTACAATGAGCAGTTCTTC.

This clone was observed a few times. This CDR3 is CASSSRDRGKTQYF. The CDR3 bases are TGTGCCAGCAGCTCCCGGGACAGGGGGAAGACCCAGTACTTC. The chain couples TRBV11-2 to TRBJ2-5; 11 bases map to TRBD1. There are 14 residues in the CDR3. Per germline, CDR1 SGHAT and CDR2 FQNNGV. V trimming: 4 bases; J trimming: 6 bases; junction bases outside the gene matches: 4.

This sequence joins TRBV5-1 and TRBJ2-3, with D possibly being TRBD2 (5 bases). In germline, CDR1 is SGHRS, CDR2 YFSETQ. The CDR3 totals 16 residues. Trimming took off 4 bases at V and 0 bases at J, with 15 bases between the two ends. The CDR3 spells CASSPLRDTSTDTQYF. The CDR3 bases are TGCGCCAGCAGCCCCTTGAGGGATACTAGCACAGATACGCAGTATTTT.

V gene TRBV28 combines with J gene TRBJ1-5, with TRBD1 as a possible D gene (5 bases). V gave up 7 bases and J gave up 6 bases, with 10 bases separating them. The CDR3 is made up of 12 amino acids. Germline CDR1 MDHEN, CDR2 SYDVKM. The CDR3 coding sequence is TGTGCCAGCACGCAGGGTTTTCAGCCCCAGCATTTT. The encoded protein is CASTQGFQPQHF.

In its sample, this clone was seen a few times. The chain uses TRBV5-1 and TRBJ2-7, with a possible D match to TRBD2 (5 bases). Per germline, CDR1 SGHRS and CDR2 YFSETQ. This CDR3 region has 13 residues. V shed 0 bases and J shed 3 bases, with 7 bases lying between them. This CDR3 is CASSLDGNYEQYF. The CDR3 nucleotides are TGCGCCAGCAGCTTGGACGGGAACTACGAGCAGTACTTC.

This clone was seen a handful of times. The V and J genes are TRBV10-3 and TRBJ2-1, with a weak D call TRBD2 (6 bases). CDR3 length: 13 residues. Germline values: CDR1 ENHRY, CDR2 SYGVKD. V shed 4 bases and J shed 5 bases, with 9 bases lying between them. Here the CDR3 reads CAISGREDNEQFF. CDR3 DNA sequence: TGTGCCATCAGTGGCAGGGAGGACAATGAGCAGTTCTTC.

The chain uses TRBV7-2 and TRBJ2-5; D possibly corresponds to TRBD2 (6 bases). Trimming pared 5 bases from V and 7 bases from J, leaving 14 bases between. The length of the CDR3 is 13 residues. Germline V gene lookup returns CDR1 SGHTA and CDR2 FQGNSA. This chain's CDR3 is CASSPLGSGTQYF. Written as DNA, the CDR3 is TGTGCCAGCAGCCCCCTCGGGAGTGGGACCCAGTACTTC. The full variable domain, completed using reference TRBV7-2 and TRBJ2-5, is GAGVSQSPSNKVTEKGKDVELRCDPISGHTALYWYRQSLGQGLEFLIYFQGNSAPDKSGLPSDRFSAERTGGSVSTLTIQRTQQEDSAVYLCASSPLGSGTQYFGPGTRLLVL.